These 11 T cell receptor beta chains share one sample of origin, sequenced in a study of CD8 T cells in Susac syndrome. Random hexamers were used to reverse transcribe the RNA input (about 0.5 to 1 ug). TCRdb redid the calling of the immunoSEQ multiplex PCR reads with MiXCR, one entry per CDR3 protein. Here the sample spans 150,000 to 200,000 distinct CDR3 sequences, about 95% being singletons. Sequenced: CD8+ T cells from PBMCs. These receptors were collected from a human donor with multiple sclerosis.

The chain couples TRBV7-3 to TRBJ2-1; the D gene could be TRBD1 or TRBD2 (6 bases each). V lost 3 bases and J lost 6, with 18 bases in between. CDR1 and CDR2 from the germline V gene are SGHTA and FQGTGA. The CDR3 consists of 16 residues. The CDR3 sequence is CASSFTRGLRANEQFF. As DNA, the CDR3 is TGTGCCAGCAGCTTCACTCGGGGGCTTAGGGCCAATGAGCAGTTCTTC.

This clonotype was observed a single time. The J gene is TRBJ1-1, the V gene TRBV12-3 or TRBV12-4, with a weak D call TRBD1 (5 bases). The CDR3 length is 13 residues. V gave up 6 bases and J gave up 0 bases, with 8 bases separating them. CDR3 DNA sequence: TGTGCCAGCAGGGGACCCATGAACACTGAAGCTTTCTTT. This sequence encodes CASRGPMNTEAFF.

The chain is built from TRBV27 and TRBJ1-1; D gene unclear. Trimming cost V 2 bases and J 6 bases, with 10 bases left between them. This CDR3 spans 13 amino acids. From germline, CDR1 is MNHEY and CDR2 SMNVEV (reference sequence). The CDR3 region has the DNA TGTGCCAGCAGTTTAACGGGGTTCGCTGAAGCTTTCTTT. This gives the protein CASSLTGFAEAFF.

The J gene is TRBJ2-7, the V gene TRBV15, with D possibly TRBD1 on 5 matching bases. Germline V gene sequence: CDR1 LNHNV, CDR2 YYDKDF (reference sequence). There are 15 residues in the CDR3. V lost 2 bases, J lost 3 bases, and 14 bases lay in between. CDR3 sequence (DNA): TGTGCCACCAGCAGATCCCGGCAGGGAATCTACGAGCAGTACTTC. Protein product: CATSRSRQGIYEQYF.

Only one count was recorded for this clonotype. The gene calls are TRBV27 and TRBJ2-3; D may be TRBD1 (5 bases). Trimming took 7 bases from V and 6 from J, leaving 14 bases between them. The CDR3 is made up of 13 amino acids. Germline loops: CDR1 MNHEY, CDR2 SMNVEV (reference sequence). CDR3 residues: CASIGNRLDTQYF. CDR3 sequence (DNA): TGTGCCAGCATCGGAAACAGGTTGGATACGCAGTATTTT.

V and J are TRBV28 and TRBJ2-1; 9 nucleotides align to TRBD2. Germline lookup yields CDR1 MDHEN and CDR2 SYDVKM. The junction had 6 bases not matched to a gene; V was cut back by 7 bases and J by 8 bases. CDR3 length equals 13 residues. CDR3 loop: CASTILAGYEQFF. The DNA of the CDR3 is TGTGCCAGCACGATCCTAGCGGGGTATGAGCAGTTCTTC.

This sequence joins TRBV20-1 and TRBJ2-1; no clear D gene. Looked up from germline, CDR1 is DFQATT and CDR2 is SNEGSKA (reference sequence). V lost 3 bases and J 14 bases, leaving 17 bases between the germline ends. The CDR3 totals 12 residues. CDR3 in amino acids: CSAREYGPLEFF. The CDR3 nucleotides are TGCAGTGCTAGGGAATACGGGCCCTTAGAGTTCTTC.

The V call is TRBV15, the J call TRBJ1-2; D gene unclear. Germline CDR1 and CDR2: LNHNV and YYDKDF (reference sequence). The germline V and J ends were trimmed by 5 bases and 2 bases, with 12 bases remaining between them. The CDR3 runs 14 residues. Here the CDR3 reads CATSRRLLNYGYTF. As DNA, the CDR3 is TGTGCCACCAGCCGAAGACTCCTAAACTATGGCTACACCTTC.

The gene calls are TRBV2 and TRBJ1-1; a possible D gene is TRBD1 (5 bases). Looked up from germline, CDR1 is SNHLY and CDR2 is FYNNEI. V was cut by 3 bases and J by 10 bases, with 15 bases left in between. The CDR3 covers 13 residues. Written as DNA, the CDR3 is TGTGCCAGCAGTGACCTGGGGCCAAAGGCAGCTTTCTTT. Translation: CASSDLGPKAAFF.

The chain has TRBV2 and TRBJ1-2; TRBD1 agrees at 9 bases. The length of the CDR3 is 15 residues. Looked up from germline, CDR1 is SNHLY and CDR2 is FYNNEI. Germline trimming cut 4 bases from V and 7 bases from J; bases unmatched to any gene: 10. CDR3 coding DNA: TGTGCCAGCAGTGTAATGAACAGGGGGCACCCTGGCTACACCTTC. Translating gives CASSVMNRGHPGYTF.

This chain connects TRBV12-3 or TRBV12-4 to TRBJ1-2; 7 positions agree with TRBD1. This CDR3 comprises 13 residues. With 7 bases clipped from V and 2 bases from J, the junction kept 4 bases outside the gene matches. The CDR3 DNA reads as TGTGCCAGCACCGAGGGACAGAACTATGGCTACACCTTC. It yields the protein CASTEGQNYGYTF.